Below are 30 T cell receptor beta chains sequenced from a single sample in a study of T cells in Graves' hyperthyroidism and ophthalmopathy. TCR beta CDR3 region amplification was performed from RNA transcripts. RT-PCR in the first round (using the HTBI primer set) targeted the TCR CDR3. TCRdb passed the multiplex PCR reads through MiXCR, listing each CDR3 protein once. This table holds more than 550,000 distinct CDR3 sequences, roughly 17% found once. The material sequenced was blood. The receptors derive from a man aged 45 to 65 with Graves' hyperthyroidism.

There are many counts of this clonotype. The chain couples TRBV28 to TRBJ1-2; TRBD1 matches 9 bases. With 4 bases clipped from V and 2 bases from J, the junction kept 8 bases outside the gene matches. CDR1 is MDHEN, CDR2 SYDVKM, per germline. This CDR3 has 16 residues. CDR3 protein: CASSYWGQGFNYGYTF. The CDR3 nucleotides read TGTGCCAGCAGTTACTGGGGACAGGGATTCAACTATGGCTACACCTTC.

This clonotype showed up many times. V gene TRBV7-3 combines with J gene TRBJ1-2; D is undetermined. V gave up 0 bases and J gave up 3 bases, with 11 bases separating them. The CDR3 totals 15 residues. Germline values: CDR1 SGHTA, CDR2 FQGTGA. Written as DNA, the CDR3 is TGTGCCAGCAGCTTAACGCCGGGTCCGGACTATGGCTACACCTTC. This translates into CASSLTPGPDYGYTF. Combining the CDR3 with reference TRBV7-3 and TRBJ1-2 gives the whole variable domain GAGVSQTPSNKVTEKGKYVELRCDPISGHTALYWYRQSLGQGPEFLIYFQGTGAADDSGLPNDRFFAVRPEGSVSTLKIQRTERGDSAVYLCASSLTPGPDYGYTFGSGTRLTVV.

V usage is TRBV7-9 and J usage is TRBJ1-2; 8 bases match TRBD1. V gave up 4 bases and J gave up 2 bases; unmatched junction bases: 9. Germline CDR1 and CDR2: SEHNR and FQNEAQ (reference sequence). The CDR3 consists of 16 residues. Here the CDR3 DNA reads TGTGCCAGCAGCTCGCCGGCGTCAGGGGGCAACTATGGCTACACCTTC. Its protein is CASSSPASGGNYGYTF.

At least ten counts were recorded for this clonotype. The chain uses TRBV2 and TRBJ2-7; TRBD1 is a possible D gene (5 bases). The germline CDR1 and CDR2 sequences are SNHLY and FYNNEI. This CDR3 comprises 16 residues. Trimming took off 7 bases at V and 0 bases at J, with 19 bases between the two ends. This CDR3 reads CASMGTGSLNSYEQYF. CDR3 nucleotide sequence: TGTGCCAGCATGGGAACAGGATCACTCAACTCCTACGAGCAGTACTTC.

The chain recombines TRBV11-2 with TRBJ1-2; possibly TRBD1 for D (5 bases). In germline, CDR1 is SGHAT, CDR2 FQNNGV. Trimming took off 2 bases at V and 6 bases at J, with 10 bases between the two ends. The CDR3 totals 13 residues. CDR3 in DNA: TGTGCCAGCAGCTTATGGGAGGGGCATGGCTACACCTTC. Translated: CASSLWEGHGYTF.

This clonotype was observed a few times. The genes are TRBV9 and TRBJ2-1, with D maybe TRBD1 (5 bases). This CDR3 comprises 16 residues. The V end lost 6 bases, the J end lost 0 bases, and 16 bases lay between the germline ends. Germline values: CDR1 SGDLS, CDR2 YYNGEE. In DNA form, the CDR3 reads TGTGCCAGCACAGAAGAAGGGGATAGCTCCTACAATGAGCAGTTCTTC. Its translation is CASTEEGDSSYNEQFF.

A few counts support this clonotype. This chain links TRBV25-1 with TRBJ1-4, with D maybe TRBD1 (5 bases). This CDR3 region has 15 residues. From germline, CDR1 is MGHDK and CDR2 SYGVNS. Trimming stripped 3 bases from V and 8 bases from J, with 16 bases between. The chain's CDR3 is CASSDNRQGGEKLFF. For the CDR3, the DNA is TGTGCCAGCAGTGATAATCGGCAGGGTGGGGAAAAACTGTTTTTT.

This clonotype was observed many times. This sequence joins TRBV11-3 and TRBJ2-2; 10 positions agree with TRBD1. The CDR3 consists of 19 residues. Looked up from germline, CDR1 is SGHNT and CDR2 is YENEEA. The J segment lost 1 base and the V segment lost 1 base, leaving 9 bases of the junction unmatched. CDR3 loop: CASSLGGTGATLNTGELFF. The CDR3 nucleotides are TGTGCCAGCAGCTTAGGCGGGACAGGGGCAACCTTGAACACCGGGGAGCTGTTTTTT.

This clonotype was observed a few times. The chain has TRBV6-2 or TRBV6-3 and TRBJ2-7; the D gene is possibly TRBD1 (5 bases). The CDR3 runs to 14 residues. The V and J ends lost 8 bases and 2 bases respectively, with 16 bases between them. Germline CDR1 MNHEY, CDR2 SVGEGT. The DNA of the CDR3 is TGTGCCAGCCTCTCCGGTAAGGGGCCCTACGAGCAGTACTTC. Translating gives CASLSGKGPYEQYF.

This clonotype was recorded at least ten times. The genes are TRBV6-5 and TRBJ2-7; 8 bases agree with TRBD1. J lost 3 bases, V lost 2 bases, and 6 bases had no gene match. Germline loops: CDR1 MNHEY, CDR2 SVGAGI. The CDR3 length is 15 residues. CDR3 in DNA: TGTGCCAGCAGTTACCCGGGACAGGTAGGCTACGAGCAGTACTTC. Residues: CASSYPGQVGYEQYF.

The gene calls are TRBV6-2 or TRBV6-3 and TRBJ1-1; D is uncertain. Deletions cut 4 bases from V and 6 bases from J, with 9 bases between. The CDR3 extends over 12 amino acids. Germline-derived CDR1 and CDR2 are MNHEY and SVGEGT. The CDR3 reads CASSSPYAEAFF. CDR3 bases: TGTGCCAGCAGTTCTCCTTATGCTGAAGCTTTCTTT.

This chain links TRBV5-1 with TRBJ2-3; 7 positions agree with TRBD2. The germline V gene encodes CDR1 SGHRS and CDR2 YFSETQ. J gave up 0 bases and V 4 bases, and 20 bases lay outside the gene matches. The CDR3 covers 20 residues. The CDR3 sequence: CASSHFRIGLAAISTDTQYF. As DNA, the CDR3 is TGCGCCAGCAGCCACTTTCGGATTGGGCTAGCGGCCATCAGCACAGATACGCAGTATTTT.

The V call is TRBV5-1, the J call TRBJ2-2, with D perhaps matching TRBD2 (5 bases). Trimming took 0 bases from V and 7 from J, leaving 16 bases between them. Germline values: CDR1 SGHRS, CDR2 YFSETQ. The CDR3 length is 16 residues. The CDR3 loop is CASSLAASRSIGELFF. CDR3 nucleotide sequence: TGCGCCAGCAGCTTGGCGGCTAGCAGGAGTATCGGGGAGCTGTTTTTT.

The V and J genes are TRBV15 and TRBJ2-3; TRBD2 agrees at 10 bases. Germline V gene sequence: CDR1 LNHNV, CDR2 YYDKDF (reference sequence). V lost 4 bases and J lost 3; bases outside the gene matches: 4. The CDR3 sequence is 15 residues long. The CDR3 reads CATSTLAGATDTQYF. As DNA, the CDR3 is TGTGCCACCAGCACGCTAGCGGGAGCAACAGATACGCAGTATTTT.

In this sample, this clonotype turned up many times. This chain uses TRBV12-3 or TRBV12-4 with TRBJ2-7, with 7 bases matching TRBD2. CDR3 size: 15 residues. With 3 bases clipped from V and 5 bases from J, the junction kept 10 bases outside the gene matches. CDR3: CASSLLLAERDEQYF. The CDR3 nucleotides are TGTGCCAGCAGTTTGCTCCTAGCGGAACGCGACGAGCAGTACTTC.

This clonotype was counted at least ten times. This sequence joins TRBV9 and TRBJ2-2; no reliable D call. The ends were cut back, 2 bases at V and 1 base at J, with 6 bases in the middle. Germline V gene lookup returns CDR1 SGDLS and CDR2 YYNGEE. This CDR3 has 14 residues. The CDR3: CASSVSGNTGELFF. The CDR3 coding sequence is TGTGCCAGCAGCGTTTCAGGGAACACCGGGGAGCTGTTTTTT. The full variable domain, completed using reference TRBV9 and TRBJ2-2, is DSGVTQTPKHLITATGQRVTLRCSPRSGDLSVYWYQQSLDQGLQFLIQYYNGEERAKGNILERFSAQQFPDLHSELNLSSLELGDSALYFCASSVSGNTGELFFGEGSRLTVL.

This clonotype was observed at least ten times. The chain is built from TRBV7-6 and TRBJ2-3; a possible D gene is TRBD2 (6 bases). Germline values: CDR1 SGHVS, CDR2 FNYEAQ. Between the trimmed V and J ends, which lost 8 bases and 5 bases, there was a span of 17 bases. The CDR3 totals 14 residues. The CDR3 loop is CASGSPSAGDTQYF. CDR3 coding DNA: TGTGCCAGCGGCTCCCCGTCAGCGGGAGATACGCAGTATTTT.

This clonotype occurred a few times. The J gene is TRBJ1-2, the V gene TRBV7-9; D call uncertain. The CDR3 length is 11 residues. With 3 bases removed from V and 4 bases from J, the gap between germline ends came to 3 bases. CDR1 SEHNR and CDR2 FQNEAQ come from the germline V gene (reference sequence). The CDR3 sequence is CASSFFYGYTF. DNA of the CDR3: TGTGCCAGCAGCTTTTTCTATGGCTACACCTTC.

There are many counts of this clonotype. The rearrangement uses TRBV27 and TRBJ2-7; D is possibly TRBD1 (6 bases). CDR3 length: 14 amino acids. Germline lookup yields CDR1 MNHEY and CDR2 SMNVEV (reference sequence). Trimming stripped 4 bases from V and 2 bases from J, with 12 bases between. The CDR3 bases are TGTGCCAGCAGTTCAGGGGAGAGGGCCTACGAGCAGTACTTC. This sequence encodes CASSSGERAYEQYF.

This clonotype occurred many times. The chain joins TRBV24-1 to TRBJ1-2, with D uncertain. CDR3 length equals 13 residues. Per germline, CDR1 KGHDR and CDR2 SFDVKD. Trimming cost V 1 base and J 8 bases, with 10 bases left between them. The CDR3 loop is CATSDFDRSGYTF. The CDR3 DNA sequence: TGTGCCACCAGTGATTTTGACCGTTCGGGCTACACCTTC.

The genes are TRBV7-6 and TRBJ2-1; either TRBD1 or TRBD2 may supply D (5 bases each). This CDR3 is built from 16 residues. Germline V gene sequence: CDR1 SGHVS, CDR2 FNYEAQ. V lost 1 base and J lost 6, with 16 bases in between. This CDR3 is CASSLGVRELGNEQFF. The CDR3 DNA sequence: TGTGCCAGCAGCTTAGGGGTCAGGGAGTTGGGCAATGAGCAGTTCTTC.

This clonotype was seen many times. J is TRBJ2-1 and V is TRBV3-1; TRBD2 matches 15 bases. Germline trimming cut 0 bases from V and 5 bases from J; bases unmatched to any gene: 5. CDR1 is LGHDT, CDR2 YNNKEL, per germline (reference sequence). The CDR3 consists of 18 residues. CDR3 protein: CASSQDGLAGGLNNEQFF. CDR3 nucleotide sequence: TGTGCCAGCAGCCAAGATGGACTAGCGGGAGGGCTGAACAATGAGCAGTTCTTC.

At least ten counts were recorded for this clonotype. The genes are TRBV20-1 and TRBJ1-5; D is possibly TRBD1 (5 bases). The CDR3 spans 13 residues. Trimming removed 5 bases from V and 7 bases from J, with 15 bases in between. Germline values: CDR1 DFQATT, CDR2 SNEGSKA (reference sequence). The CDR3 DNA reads TGCAGTGCTGGACGGGGGGGGGGACAGCCCCAGCATTTT. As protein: CSAGRGGGQPQHF.

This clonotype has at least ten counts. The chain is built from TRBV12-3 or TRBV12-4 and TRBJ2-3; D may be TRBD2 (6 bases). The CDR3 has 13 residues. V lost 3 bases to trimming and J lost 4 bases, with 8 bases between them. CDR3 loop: CASSLGGADTQYF. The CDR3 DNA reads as TGTGCCAGCAGTTTGGGCGGGGCAGATACGCAGTATTTT.

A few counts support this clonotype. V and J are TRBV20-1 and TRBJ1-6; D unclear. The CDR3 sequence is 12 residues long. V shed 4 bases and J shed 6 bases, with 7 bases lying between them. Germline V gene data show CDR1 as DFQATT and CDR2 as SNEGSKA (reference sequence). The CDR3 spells CSATTPNSPLHF. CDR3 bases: TGCAGTGCTACAACCCCTAATTCACCCCTCCACTTT.

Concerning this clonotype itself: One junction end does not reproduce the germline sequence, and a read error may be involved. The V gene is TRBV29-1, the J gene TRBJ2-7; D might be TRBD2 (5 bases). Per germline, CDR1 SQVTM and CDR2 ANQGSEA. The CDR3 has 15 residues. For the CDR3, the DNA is TGCGGCGTGGAGGTTTTCACCCACAAGACCTACGAGCAGTACTTC. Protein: CGVEVFTHKTYEQYF.

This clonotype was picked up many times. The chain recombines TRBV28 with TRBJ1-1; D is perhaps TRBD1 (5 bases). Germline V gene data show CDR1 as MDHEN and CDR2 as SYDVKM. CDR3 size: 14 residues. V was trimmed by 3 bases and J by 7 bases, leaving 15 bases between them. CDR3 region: CASSLWARRGEAFF. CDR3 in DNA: TGTGCCAGCAGTTTGTGGGCCCGGAGGGGTGAAGCTTTCTTT.

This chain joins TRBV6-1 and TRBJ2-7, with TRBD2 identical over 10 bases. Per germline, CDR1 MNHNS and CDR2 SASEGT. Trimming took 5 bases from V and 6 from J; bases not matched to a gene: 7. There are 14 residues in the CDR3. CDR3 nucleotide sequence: TGTGCCAGCAGTTTAACTAGCGGGATTGGCGAGCAGTACTTC. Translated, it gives CASSLTSGIGEQYF.

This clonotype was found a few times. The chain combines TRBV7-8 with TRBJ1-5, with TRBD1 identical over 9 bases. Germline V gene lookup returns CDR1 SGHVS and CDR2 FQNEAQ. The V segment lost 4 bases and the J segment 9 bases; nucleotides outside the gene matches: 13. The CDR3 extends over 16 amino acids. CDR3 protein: CASSYDRGVLGAPQHF. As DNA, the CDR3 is TGTGCCAGCAGCTATGACAGGGGGGTCCTCGGGGCGCCCCAGCATTTT.

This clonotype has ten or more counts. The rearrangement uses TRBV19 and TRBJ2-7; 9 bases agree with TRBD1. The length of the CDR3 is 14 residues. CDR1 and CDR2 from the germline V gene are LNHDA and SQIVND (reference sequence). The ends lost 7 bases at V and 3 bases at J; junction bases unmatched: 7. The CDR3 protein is CASKTEDRGYEQYF. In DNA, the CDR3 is TGTGCCAGTAAGACAGAGGACAGGGGCTACGAGCAGTACTTC.